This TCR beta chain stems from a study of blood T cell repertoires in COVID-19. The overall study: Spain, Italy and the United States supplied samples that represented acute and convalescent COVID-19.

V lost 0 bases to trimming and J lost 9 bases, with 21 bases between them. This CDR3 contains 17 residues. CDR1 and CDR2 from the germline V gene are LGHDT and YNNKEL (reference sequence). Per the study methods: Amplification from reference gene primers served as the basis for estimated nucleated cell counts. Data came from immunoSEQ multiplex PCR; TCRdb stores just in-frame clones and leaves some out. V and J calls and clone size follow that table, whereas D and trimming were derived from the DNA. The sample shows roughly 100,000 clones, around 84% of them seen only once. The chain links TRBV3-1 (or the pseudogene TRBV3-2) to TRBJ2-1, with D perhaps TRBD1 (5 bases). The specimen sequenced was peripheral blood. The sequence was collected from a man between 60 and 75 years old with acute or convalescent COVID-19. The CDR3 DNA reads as TGTGCCAGCAGCCAAGATTGGAAAGGGGTTGGTAGAACTGAGCAGTTCTTC. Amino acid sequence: CASSQDWKGVGRTEQFF.